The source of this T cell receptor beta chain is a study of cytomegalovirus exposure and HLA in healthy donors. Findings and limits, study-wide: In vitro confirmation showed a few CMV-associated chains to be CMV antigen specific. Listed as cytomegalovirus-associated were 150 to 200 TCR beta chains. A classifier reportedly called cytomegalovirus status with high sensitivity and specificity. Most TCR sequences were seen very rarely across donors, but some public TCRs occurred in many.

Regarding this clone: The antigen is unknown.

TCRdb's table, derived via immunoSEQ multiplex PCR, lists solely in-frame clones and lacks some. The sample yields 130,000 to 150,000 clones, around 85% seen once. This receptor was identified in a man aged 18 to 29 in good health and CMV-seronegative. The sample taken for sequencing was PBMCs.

In DNA form, the CDR3 reads TGTGCCAGCAGCTTAGGACTAGCGGGAGGGACCGGGGAGCTGTTTTTT. It yields the protein CASSLGLAGGTGELFF. The chain is built from TRBV9 and TRBJ2-2; 15 bases are shared with TRBD2. This CDR3 spans 16 amino acids. CDR1 SGDLS and CDR2 YYNGEE come from the germline V gene. Trimming took 4 bases from V and 5 from J; bases not matched to a gene: 3.